The 17 T cell receptor beta chains listed next were all sequenced from one sample in a study of cytomegalovirus exposure and HLA in healthy donors listed by TCRdb under 2017. The library relied on the immunoSEQ multiplex PCR assay. A mixture of 60 forward primers for TCR Vbeta segments and 13 reverse primers for TCR Jbeta segments was used in the multiplex PCR. What TCRdb holds here is the immuneACCESS table cut down to in-frame rearrangements. Part of the clones is not present; checked against another copy, under half of the missing clones reflect an unresolved V gene, and the others are unexplained. The sample table holds hundreds of thousands of clones, of which roughly 91% were seen once. 0.95% to 1.1% of the sample is in the top ten clones. What was sequenced was PBMCs. The receptors stem from a young woman in good health and CMV-seronegative.

This chain uses TRBV19 with TRBJ1-5; 11 nucleotides align to TRBD1. J was trimmed by 9 bases and V by 7 bases; bases with no gene match: 11. Germline loops: CDR1 LNHDA, CDR2 SQIVND (reference sequence). The CDR3 contains 15 residues. Here the CDR3 reads CASNRPGQGAPPQHF. Here the CDR3 DNA reads TGTGCCAGTAATAGGCCCGGACAGGGGGCGCCGCCCCAGCATTTT.

The V gene is TRBV25-1, the J gene TRBJ2-7, with 8 nucleotides matching TRBD1. Germline V gene lookup returns CDR1 MGHDK and CDR2 SYGVNS. Trimming took 5 bases from V and 8 from J; bases not matched to a gene: 14. This CDR3 spans 15 amino acids. The CDR3 loop is CASSSQGARGKKQYF. The CDR3 nucleotides read TGTGCCAGCAGTTCGCAGGGGGCAAGGGGGAAAAAGCAGTACTTC.

J is TRBJ1-4 and V is TRBV15; weak D call: TRBD1 (5 bases). Per germline, CDR1 LNHNV and CDR2 YYDKDF (reference sequence). Trimming took 6 bases from V and 0 from J, leaving 11 bases between them. The CDR3 extends over 15 amino acids. The chain's CDR3 is CATRAGKSTNEKLFF. DNA for the CDR3: TGTGCCACCAGGGCAGGGAAATCAACTAATGAAAAACTGTTTTTT. The variable domain in full, completed from reference TRBV15 and TRBJ1-4, reads DAMVIQNPRYQVTQFGKPVTLSCSQTLNHNVMYWYQQKSSQAPKLLFHYYDKDFNNEADTPDNFQSRRPNTSFCFLDIRSPGLGDTAMYLCATRAGKSTNEKLFFGSGTQLSVL.

V usage is TRBV7-7 and J usage is TRBJ2-1; 13 nucleotides agree with TRBD2. The V gene's germline CDR1 is SSHAT and CDR2 FNYEAQ (reference sequence). The junction had 3 bases not matched to a gene; V was cut back by 5 bases and J by 5 bases. This CDR3 is 15 amino acids long. The CDR3 DNA reads as TGTGCCAGCAGCATGGGGACTAGCGGGGACAATGAGCAGTTCTTC. Amino acid sequence: CASSMGTSGDNEQFF.

This chain connects TRBV9 to TRBJ2-4; 7 nucleotides line up with TRBD2. Germline CDR1 SGDLS, CDR2 YYNGEE. This CDR3 comprises 14 residues. J lost 12 bases, V lost 2 bases, and 11 bases had no gene match. CDR3 amino acids: CASSVSGTMEPQYF. In DNA form, the CDR3 reads TGTGCCAGCAGCGTCTCCGGGACTATGGAACCTCAGTACTTC.

The rearrangement uses TRBV11-2 and TRBJ2-7; maybe TRBD2 (5 bases). Trimming took off 4 bases at V and 2 bases at J, with 18 bases between the two ends. The CDR3 runs to 16 residues. Germline V gives CDR1 SGHAT, CDR2 FQNNGV. CDR3 sequence (DNA): TGTGCCAGCAGCTCCCCGGGATACGATCCGCCCTACGAGCAGTACTTC. Its translation is CASSSPGYDPPYEQYF.

V gene TRBV4-1 combines with J gene TRBJ1-2; a possible D gene is TRBD1 (5 bases). Germline V gene lookup returns CDR1 MGHRA and CDR2 YSYEKL. CDR3 length: 15 residues. V dropped 1 base and J dropped 1 base, with 10 bases sitting between them. The CDR3 reads CASSQAKTVNYGYTF. The CDR3 DNA is TGCGCCAGCAGCCAAGCTAAGACAGTTAACTATGGCTACACCTTC.

V usage is TRBV13 and J usage is TRBJ2-7; possibly TRBD2 for D (6 bases). The V and J ends lost 2 bases and 3 bases respectively, with 14 bases between them. This CDR3 has 15 residues. Germline V CDR1 and CDR2: PRHDT, FYEKMQ (reference sequence). The CDR3 protein is CASSLLMAGSYEQYF. The CDR3 coding sequence is TGTGCCAGCAGCTTATTAATGGCGGGGAGCTACGAGCAGTACTTC.

V and J are TRBV6-6 and TRBJ2-7, with 13 nucleotides matching TRBD2. Looked up from germline, CDR1 is MNHNY and CDR2 is SVGAGI (reference sequence). The CDR3 spans 14 residues. V lost 6 bases to trimming and J lost 7 bases; unmatched junction nucleotides: 6. The CDR3 reads CASRTSGGTQEQYF. The CDR3 nucleotides read TGTGCCAGCAGGACTAGCGGGGGGACTCAAGAGCAGTACTTC.

This chain connects TRBV5-6 to TRBJ2-5; TRBD1 matches at 11 bases. This CDR3 is built from 16 residues. The V and J ends lost 0 bases and 11 bases, in that order; junction bases with no gene match: 12. The germline V gene has CDR1 SGHDT and CDR2 YYEEEE. CDR3 region: CASSLASDRGRREQYF. The DNA for the CDR3 is TGTGCCAGCAGCTTGGCCTCGGACAGGGGGCGTCGGGAGCAGTACTTC.

In this sample, this clone turned up a few times. The chain uses TRBV15 and TRBJ2-5; 11 bases fit TRBD1. Germline loops: CDR1 LNHNV, CDR2 YYDKDF (reference sequence). The CDR3 runs to 15 residues. V shed 5 bases and J 4 bases; nucleotides not matched to a gene: 6. CDR3 sequence: CATSGGQGAGETQYF. As DNA, the CDR3 is TGTGCCACCAGCGGAGGACAGGGGGCGGGAGAGACCCAGTACTTC.

This clone was observed a single time. The V call is TRBV7-9, the J call TRBJ1-4; a possible D gene is TRBD1 (6 bases). This CDR3 comprises 16 residues. The germline gives CDR1 SEHNR, CDR2 FQNEAQ (reference sequence). With 6 bases removed from V and 3 bases from J, the gap between germline ends came to 17 bases. The CDR3 protein is CASSSTTGLANEKLFF. The CDR3 DNA reads TGTGCCAGCAGTTCCACTACAGGGCTGGCTAATGAAAAACTGTTTTTT.

In its sample, this clone was seen once. The rearrangement uses TRBV19 and TRBJ1-2; D is perhaps TRBD1 (6 bases). The CDR3 is made up of 14 amino acids. Per germline, CDR1 LNHDA and CDR2 SQIVND (reference sequence). Trimming shortened V by 6 bases and J by 4 bases, and 15 bases separated the two germline ends. The CDR3 protein is CASRSSRGTYGYTF. The CDR3, as DNA: TGTGCCAGTAGATCATCGAGGGGGACCTATGGCTACACCTTC.

V usage is TRBV5-4 and J usage is TRBJ1-2; D perhaps matches TRBD1 (6 bases). Germline lookup yields CDR1 SGHNT and CDR2 YYREEE (reference sequence). V dropped 3 bases and J dropped 5 bases, with 11 bases sitting between them. There are 13 residues in the CDR3. Here the CDR3 DNA reads TGTGCCAGCAGCTCCAGGGGCCGGTATGGCTACACCTTC. Translation gives CASSSRGRYGYTF. Full variable domain (remainder filled in from reference TRBV5-4 and TRBJ1-2): ETGVTQSPTHLIKTRGQQVTLRCSSQSGHNTVSWYQQALGQGPQFIFQYYREEENGRGNFPPRFSGLQFPNYSSELNVNALELDDSALYLCASSSRGRYGYTFGSGTRLTVV.

CDR3 amino acids: CASSYEGTGFHEQYF. The CDR3, as DNA: TGTGCCAGCAGTTACGAAGGGACAGGGTTCCACGAGCAGTACTTC. V and J are TRBV6-5 and TRBJ2-7; 9 positions agree with TRBD1. Per germline, CDR1 MNHEY and CDR2 SVGAGI. The trim removed 2 bases at V and 5 bases at J, leaving 7 bases unmatched. The CDR3 is made up of 15 amino acids.

V and J are TRBV2 and TRBJ2-5; 15 bases are a match to TRBD2. The ends lost 10 bases at V and 2 bases at J; junction bases unmatched: 8. Germline CDR1 and CDR2: SNHLY and FYNNEI. The CDR3 sequence is 16 residues long. The CDR3 loop is CATGQGTSGGQETQYF. DNA of the CDR3: TGTGCCACGGGACAGGGGACTAGCGGGGGGCAAGAGACCCAGTACTTC.

This clone was observed a few times. This sequence joins TRBV27 and TRBJ1-6, with 12 bases aligning to TRBD1. This CDR3 has 18 amino acids. Germline V CDR1 and CDR2: MNHEY, SMNVEV (reference sequence). Trimming removed 4 bases from V and 4 bases from J; junction bases left unmatched: 8. CDR3 sequence: CASSSGTGGPRYNSPLHF. The DNA of the CDR3 is TGTGCCAGCAGTTCCGGGACAGGGGGCCCCCGTTATAATTCACCCCTCCACTTT.